There are many counts of the clone carrying this T cell receptor beta chain. The antigen is not known. These data are taken from a study of T cells after yellow fever vaccination. Turning to the study itself: The authors prepared low-cell-number fractions using SMART-Seq v4 Ultra Low Input.

5'RACE template switching generated TCR cDNA, adding a universal primer site and UMIs. Each CDR3 protein is one row after TCRdb ran MiXCR on the 5' RACE reads. This repertoire shows about 69,000 distinct CDR3 sequences, approximately 6.2% found once; its top ten account for 2.2%. Germline V CDR1 and CDR2: MNHEY, SVGAGI. The junction had 11 bases not matched to a gene; V was cut back by 5 bases and J by 7 bases. There are 14 residues in the CDR3. Study-wide results and limits: A large majority of primary-vaccination clones showed up again after the booster (approximately 95% CD4, 88% CD8).

The source of this sequence is a young man who received the YFV17D yellow fever vaccine. The source material was CD4+ T cells sorted from PBMCs, sampled more than 13 days after the first yellow fever vaccination. The V gene is TRBV6-5, the J gene TRBJ2-7; 7 bases line up with TRBD1. In DNA form, the CDR3 reads TGTGCCAGCAGTATTTTCACAGGGGCCGGGGAGCAGTACTTC. This codes for CASSIFTGAGEQYF.